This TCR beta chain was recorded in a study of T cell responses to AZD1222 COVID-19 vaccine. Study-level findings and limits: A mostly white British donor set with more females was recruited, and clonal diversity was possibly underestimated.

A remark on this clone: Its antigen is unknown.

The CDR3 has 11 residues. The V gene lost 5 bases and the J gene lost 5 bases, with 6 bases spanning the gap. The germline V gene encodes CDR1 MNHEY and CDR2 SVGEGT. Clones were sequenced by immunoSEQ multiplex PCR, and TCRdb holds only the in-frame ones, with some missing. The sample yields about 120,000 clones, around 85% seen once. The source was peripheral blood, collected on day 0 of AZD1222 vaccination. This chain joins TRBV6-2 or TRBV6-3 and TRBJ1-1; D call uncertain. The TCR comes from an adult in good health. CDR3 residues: CASSQGTEAFF. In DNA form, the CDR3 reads TGTGCCAGCAGTCAAGGGACTGAAGCTTTCTTT.